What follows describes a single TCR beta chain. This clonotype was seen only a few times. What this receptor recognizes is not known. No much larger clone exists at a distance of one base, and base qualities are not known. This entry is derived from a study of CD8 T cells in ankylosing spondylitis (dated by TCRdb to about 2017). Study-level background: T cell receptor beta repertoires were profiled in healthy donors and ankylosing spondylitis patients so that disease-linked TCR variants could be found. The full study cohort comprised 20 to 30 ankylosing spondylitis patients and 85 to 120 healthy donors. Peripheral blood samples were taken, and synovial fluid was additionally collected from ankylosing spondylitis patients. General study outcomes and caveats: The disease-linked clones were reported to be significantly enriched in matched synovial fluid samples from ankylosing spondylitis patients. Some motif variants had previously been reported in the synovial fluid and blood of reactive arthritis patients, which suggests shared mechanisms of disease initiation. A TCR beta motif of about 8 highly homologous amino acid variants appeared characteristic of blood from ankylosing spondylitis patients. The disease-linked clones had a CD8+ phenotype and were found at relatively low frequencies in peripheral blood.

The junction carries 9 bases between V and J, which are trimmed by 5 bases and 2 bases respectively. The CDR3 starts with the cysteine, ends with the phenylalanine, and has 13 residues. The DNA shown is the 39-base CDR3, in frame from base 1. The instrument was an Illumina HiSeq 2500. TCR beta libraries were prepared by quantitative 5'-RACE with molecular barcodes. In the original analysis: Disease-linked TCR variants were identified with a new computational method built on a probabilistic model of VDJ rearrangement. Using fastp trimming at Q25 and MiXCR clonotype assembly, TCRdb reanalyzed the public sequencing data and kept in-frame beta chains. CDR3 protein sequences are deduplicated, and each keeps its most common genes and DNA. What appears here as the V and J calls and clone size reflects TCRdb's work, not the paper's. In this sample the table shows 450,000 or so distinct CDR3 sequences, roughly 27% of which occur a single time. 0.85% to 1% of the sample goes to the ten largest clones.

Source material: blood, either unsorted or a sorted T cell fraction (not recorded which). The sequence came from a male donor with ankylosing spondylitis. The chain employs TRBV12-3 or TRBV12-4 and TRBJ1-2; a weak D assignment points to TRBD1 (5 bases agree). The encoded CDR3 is CASSPTVNYGYTF. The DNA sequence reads TGTGCCAGCAGTCCGACAGTAAACTATGGCTACACCTTC.